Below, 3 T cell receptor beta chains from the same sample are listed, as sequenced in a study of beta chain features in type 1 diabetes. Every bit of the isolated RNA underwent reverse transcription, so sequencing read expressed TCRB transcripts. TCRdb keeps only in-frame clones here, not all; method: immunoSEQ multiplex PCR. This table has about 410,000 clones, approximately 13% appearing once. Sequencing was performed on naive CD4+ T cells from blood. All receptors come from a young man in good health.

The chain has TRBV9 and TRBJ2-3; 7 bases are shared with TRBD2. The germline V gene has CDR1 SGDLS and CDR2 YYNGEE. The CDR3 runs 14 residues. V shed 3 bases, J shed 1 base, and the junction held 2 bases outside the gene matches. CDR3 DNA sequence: TGTGCCAGCAGCGCTGCGGGGGGCACAGATACGCAGTATTTT. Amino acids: CASSAAGGTDTQYF.

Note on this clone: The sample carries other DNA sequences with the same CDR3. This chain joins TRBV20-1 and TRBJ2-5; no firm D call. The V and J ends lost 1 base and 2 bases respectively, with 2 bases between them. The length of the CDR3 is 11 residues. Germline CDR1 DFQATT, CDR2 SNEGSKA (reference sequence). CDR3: CSARGQETQYF. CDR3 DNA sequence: TGCAGTGCTAGAGGTCAAGAGACCCAGTACTTC.

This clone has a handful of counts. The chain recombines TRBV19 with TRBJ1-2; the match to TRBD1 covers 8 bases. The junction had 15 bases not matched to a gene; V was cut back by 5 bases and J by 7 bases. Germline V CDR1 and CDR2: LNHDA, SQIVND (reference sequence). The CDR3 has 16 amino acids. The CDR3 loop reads CASSLQTPSTGVGYTF. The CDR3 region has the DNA TGTGCCAGTAGTCTCCAAACGCCCTCGACAGGGGTTGGCTACACCTTC.